Shown below are 26 T cell receptor beta chains from a single sample sequenced in a study of response to subunit inactivated influenza vaccine. TCRdb re-analysed the RT-PCR reads in MiXCR, keeping a single row per CDR3 protein. This table has 170,000 or so distinct CDR3 sequences, about 10% appearing once. Sample: CD8+ T cells sorted from PBMCs, taken 23 to 25 months after vaccination. The receptors here all came from a man aged 50-75 years who received an inactivated influenza vaccine.

This clonotype was seen at least ten times. For the CDR3, the DNA is TGTGCCAGCACGTCCTGGGCTAGCGGAAAAGAGACCCAGTACTTC. Its protein product is CASTSWASGKETQYF. The V gene is TRBV25-1, the J gene TRBJ2-5; 7 bases agree with TRBD2. Germline trimming cut 7 bases from V and 3 bases from J; bases unmatched to any gene: 11. The CDR3 covers 15 residues. The germline CDR1 and CDR2 sequences are MGHDK and SYGVNS.

This clonotype was seen a few times. The chain joins TRBV12-3 or TRBV12-4 to TRBJ2-7, with 10 bases that match TRBD2. The CDR3 is 15 amino acids. J was trimmed by 3 bases and V by 1 base; bases with no gene match: 3. CDR3 sequence (DNA): TGTGCCAGCAGTTTAGGGGCTAGCGGGAGCTACGAGCAGTACTTC. It encodes CASSLGASGSYEQYF.

This clonotype was counted ten times or more. V and J are TRBV7-8 and TRBJ2-3, with 11 bases matching TRBD2. The germline CDR1 and CDR2 sequences are SGHVS and FQNEAQ. The length of the CDR3 is 16 residues. Trimming cost V 4 bases and J 1 base; bases outside gene matches: 4. The CDR3 region is CASSSMGLAGTDTQYF. CDR3 nucleotide sequence: TGTGCCAGCAGCTCGATGGGACTAGCGGGCACAGATACGCAGTATTTT.

This clonotype was recorded at least ten times. For the CDR3, the DNA is TGTGCCAGCAGCCTGGGACTAGCGGGGGACCACGAGCAGTACTTC. Translated: CASSLGLAGDHEQYF. The rearrangement links TRBV7-2 to TRBJ2-7; TRBD2 matches 14 bases. The CDR3 extends over 15 amino acids. Trimming took 5 bases from V and 5 from J; bases not matched to a gene: 5. Germline V CDR1 and CDR2: SGHTA, FQGNSA.

The table lists this clonotype with a few counts. The chain employs TRBV28 and TRBJ1-1; D uncertain. From germline, CDR1 is MDHEN and CDR2 SYDVKM. V lost 1 base to trimming and J lost 6 bases, with 6 bases between them. The CDR3 extends over 12 amino acids. CDR3: CASSLSRAEAFF. In DNA form, the CDR3 reads TGTGCCAGCAGTTTATCGAGGGCTGAAGCTTTCTTT.

This clonotype was counted a few times. This chain joins TRBV25-1 and TRBJ2-5; maybe TRBD1 (6 bases). V gave up 0 bases and J gave up 10 bases, with 12 bases separating them. The CDR3 totals 13 residues. Per the germline V gene, CDR1 is MGHDK and CDR2 is SYGVNS. DNA for the CDR3: TGTGCCAGCAGTGAATATTTTACAGGGAACCAGTACTTC. It yields the protein CASSEYFTGNQYF.

The table lists this clonotype with many counts. The chain carries TRBV10-3 and TRBJ2-1, with 7 bases fitting TRBD2. The trim removed 2 bases at V and 6 bases at J, leaving 1 base unmatched. The CDR3 has 13 amino acids. Germline assignment: CDR1 ENHRY and CDR2 SYGVKD. The CDR3 nucleotides are TGTGCCATCAGTGAGATAGCGGGCAATGAGCAGTTCTTC. Its translation is CAISEIAGNEQFF.

The chain links TRBV4-3 to TRBJ1-5; D remains ambiguous. Germline V lookup: CDR1 LGHNA, CDR2 YSLEER. This CDR3 spans 14 amino acids. Trimming left V 0 bases short and J 1 base short, with 4 bases between. The CDR3 bases are TGCGCCAGCAGCCAAGATACCAGCAATCAGCCCCAGCATTTT. It encodes CASSQDTSNQPQHF.

This clonotype has only a few counts. V usage is TRBV11-2 and J usage is TRBJ2-1; D is uncertain. CDR3 length: 14 amino acids. Deletions cut 3 bases from V and 2 bases from J, with 8 bases between. Looked up from germline, CDR1 is SGHAT and CDR2 is FQNNGV. CDR3 protein: CASSFETPYNEQFF. In DNA, the CDR3 is TGTGCCAGCAGCTTTGAGACTCCCTACAATGAGCAGTTCTTC.

The V and J genes are TRBV12-3 or TRBV12-4 and TRBJ2-1; 9 positions match TRBD2. The CDR3 consists of 14 residues. With V trimmed by 6 bases and J by 5 bases, 5 bases remained unmatched. The CDR3 loop is CASRVSGGHNEQFF. The CDR3 DNA is TGTGCCAGCAGGGTGAGCGGGGGGCACAATGAGCAGTTCTTC.

This clonotype showed up many times. The rearrangement links TRBV7-9 to TRBJ2-5, with D possibly TRBD1 on 6 matching bases. CDR3 size: 14 residues. Trimming shortened V by 7 bases and J by 4 bases, and 16 bases separated the two germline ends. CDR1 and CDR2 from the germline V gene are SEHNR and FQNEAQ (reference sequence). This CDR3 is CASTPSGGRETQYF. The CDR3 coding sequence is TGTGCCAGCACCCCCTCTGGGGGCCGAGAGACCCAGTACTTC.

The chain combines TRBV12-3 or TRBV12-4 with TRBJ1-2; 8 bases map to TRBD1. CDR3 size: 13 residues. V shed 11 bases, J shed 1 base, and the junction held 6 bases outside the gene matches. Here the CDR3 reads CASTGEYNYGYTF. The CDR3 DNA sequence: TGTGCCTCGACAGGGGAGTATAACTATGGCTACACCTTC.

The chain combines TRBV11-2 with TRBJ2-4; 7 bases map to TRBD2. The CDR3 totals 16 residues. The V and J ends lost 5 bases and 1 base, in that order; junction bases with no gene match: 8. In germline, CDR1 is SGHAT, CDR2 FQNNGV. The CDR3 DNA is TGTGCCAGCAGCCCCCAACTCGGGAGGGCCAAAAACATTCAGTACTTC. It codes for CASSPQLGRAKNIQYF.

This clonotype was recorded at least ten times. This CDR3 is CASSHSSGGYEQYF. CDR3 nucleotide sequence: TGTGCCAGTAGCCACTCTAGCGGGGGATACGAGCAGTACTTC. The rearrangement uses TRBV19 and TRBJ2-7; 10 nucleotides line up with TRBD2. Germline CDR1 and CDR2: LNHDA and SQIVND (reference sequence). Trimming removed 6 bases from V and 4 bases from J; junction bases left unmatched: 6. This CDR3 spans 14 amino acids.

This clonotype was counted ten times or more. This sequence joins TRBV4-1 and TRBJ2-2; D is undetermined. The V end lost 4 bases, the J end lost 3 bases, and 12 bases lay between the germline ends. Germline V gene lookup returns CDR1 MGHRA and CDR2 YSYEKL. The CDR3 runs to 15 residues. CDR3 DNA sequence: TGCGCCAGCAGCCCCGACCGGCTTCACACCGGGGAGCTGTTTTTT. Residues: CASSPDRLHTGELFF.

This clonotype turned up a few times. The chain links TRBV29-1 to TRBJ2-7; possibly TRBD1 for D (6 bases). Germline V gene data show CDR1 as SQVTM and CDR2 as ANQGSEA. There are 14 residues in the CDR3. The ends were cut back, 0 bases at V and 4 bases at J, with 13 bases in the middle. CDR3 in amino acids: CSVEEGAVGYEQYF. CDR3 DNA: TGCAGCGTTGAAGAGGGGGCAGTGGGGTACGAGCAGTACTTC.

The chain combines TRBV5-1 with TRBJ1-3, with D unresolved. The length of the CDR3 is 14 residues. V dropped 3 bases and J dropped 2 bases, with 9 bases sitting between them. Germline V gene sequence: CDR1 SGHRS, CDR2 YFSETQ. In DNA form, the CDR3 reads TGCGCCAGCAGCTGGGATGATGCTGGAAACACCATATATTTT. This translates into CASSWDDAGNTIYF.

This clonotype was seen only a few times. The gene calls are TRBV5-1 and TRBJ1-1; D unclear. This CDR3 comprises 15 residues. CDR1 SGHRS and CDR2 YFSETQ come from the germline V gene. Trimming left V 0 bases short and J 0 bases short, with 9 bases between. The chain's CDR3 is CASSLARGMNTEAFF. CDR3 coding DNA: TGCGCCAGCAGCTTGGCACGTGGGATGAACACTGAAGCTTTCTTT.

V gene TRBV15 combines with J gene TRBJ2-2; TRBD1 matches at 7 bases. The V segment lost 0 bases and the J segment 5 bases; nucleotides outside the gene matches: 3. The CDR3 runs 15 residues. Looked up from germline, CDR1 is LNHNV and CDR2 is YYDKDF (reference sequence). DNA of the CDR3: TGTGCCACCAGCAGAGAGGCACAGGGGACCGGGGAGCTGTTTTTT. It is translated as CATSREAQGTGELFF.

J is TRBJ1-1 and V is TRBV18; TRBD1 matches 8 bases. There are 15 residues in the CDR3. From germline, CDR1 is KGHSH and CDR2 LQKENI. J lost 0 bases, V lost 6 bases, and 6 bases had no gene match. The CDR3 spells CASSAYRGMNTEAFF. The CDR3 DNA reads TGTGCCAGCTCGGCCTACAGGGGGATGAACACTGAAGCTTTCTTT. The full variable domain, completed using reference TRBV18 and TRBJ1-1, is NAGVMQNPRHLVRRRGQEARLRCSPMKGHSHVYWYRQLPEEGLKFMVYLQKENIIDESGMPKERFSAEFPKEGPSILRIQQVVRGDSAAYFCASSAYRGMNTEAFFGQGTRLTVV.

This clonotype was counted between two and nine times. V and J are TRBV7-9 and TRBJ2-7, with unresolved D. The V end lost 2 bases, the J end lost 6 bases, and 8 bases lay between the germline ends. There are 12 residues in the CDR3. Germline V gene data show CDR1 as SEHNR and CDR2 as FQNEAQ (reference sequence). CDR3 amino acids: CASSLQIPEQYF. The CDR3 DNA reads as TGTGCCAGCAGCTTACAGATTCCCGAGCAGTACTTC.

This chain joins TRBV5-1 and TRBJ1-1; 7 positions agree with TRBD1. With 4 bases clipped from V and 1 base from J, the junction kept 4 bases outside the gene matches. This CDR3 comprises 14 residues. CDR1 is SGHRS and CDR2 is YFSETQ in the germline V gene. This chain's CDR3 is CASSAGGKNTEAFF. As DNA, the CDR3 is TGCGCCAGCAGCGCAGGGGGTAAGAACACTGAAGCTTTCTTT.

This clonotype has just a few counts. The chain has TRBV10-3 and TRBJ1-1, with 10 positions matching TRBD1. V lost 6 bases to trimming and J lost 4 bases; unmatched junction nucleotides: 8. CDR1 and CDR2 from the germline V gene are ENHRY and SYGVKD. The CDR3 has 15 residues. The CDR3: CAIRMTGGAGTEAFF. The CDR3 DNA reads as TGTGCCATCAGGATGACAGGGGGCGCTGGCACTGAAGCTTTCTTT.

The chain uses TRBV3-1 and TRBJ1-2; a possible D gene is TRBD1 (5 bases). V was pared by 0 bases and J by 6 bases, with 14 bases between. The germline V gene encodes CDR1 LGHDT and CDR2 YNNKEL (reference sequence). There are 15 residues in the CDR3. CDR3 sequence (DNA): TGTGCCAGCAGCCAAGATCTCGGGGGAGAGGATGGCTACACCTTC. Residues: CASSQDLGGEDGYTF.

This chain connects TRBV13 to TRBJ2-7; TRBD2 agrees at 8 bases. J was trimmed by 6 bases and V by 7 bases; bases with no gene match: 11. Germline CDR1 is PRHDT and CDR2 is FYEKMQ (reference sequence). CDR3 length: 14 amino acids. The CDR3 coding sequence is TGTGCCAGCACCGCCGCCCGGGAGGGCCTCGAGCAGTACTTC. Amino acids: CASTAAREGLEQYF. Drawing the rest from reference TRBV13 and TRBJ2-7, the complete variable domain is AAGVIQSPRHLIKEKRETATLKCYPIPRHDTVYWYQQGPGQDPQFLISFYEKMQSDKGSIPDRFSAQQFSDYHSELNMSSLELGDSALYFCASTAAREGLEQYFGPGTRLTVT.

This clonotype was detected a few times. J is TRBJ2-6 and V is TRBV5-1; 7 positions match TRBD1. CDR3 length: 17 residues. The J segment lost 1 base and the V segment lost 2 bases, leaving 6 bases of the junction unmatched. CDR1 SGHRS and CDR2 YFSETQ come from the germline V gene. CDR3: CASSLEGALSGANVLTF. The CDR3 bases are TGCGCCAGCAGCTTAGAGGGGGCGCTTTCTGGGGCCAACGTCCTGACTTTC.